This T cell receptor beta chain was sequenced in a study of T cell responses to AZD1222 COVID-19 vaccine. General study findings and limits: Among AZD1222 vaccinees, only 6 or 7 were seropositive at baseline.

The repertoire was sequenced with immunoSEQ multiplex PCR; TCRdb's copy has only in-frame clones and lacks some. The table lists about 96,000 clones, roughly 90% of them singletons. Per the germline V gene, CDR1 is SGHNT and CDR2 is YYREEE (reference sequence). The trim removed 0 bases at V and 0 bases at J, leaving 5 bases unmatched. CDR3 size: 16 residues. This clone was observed a single time. Its antigen is currently unknown. The specimen was peripheral blood, collected on day 0 of AZD1222 vaccination. V is TRBV5-4 and J is TRBJ1-2, with 7 bases lining up with TRBD1. The sequence derives from an adult in good health. CDR3 protein: CASSLVRGTANYGYTF. CDR3 coding DNA: TGTGCCAGCAGCTTGGTCCGTGGGACAGCTAACTATGGCTACACCTTC.